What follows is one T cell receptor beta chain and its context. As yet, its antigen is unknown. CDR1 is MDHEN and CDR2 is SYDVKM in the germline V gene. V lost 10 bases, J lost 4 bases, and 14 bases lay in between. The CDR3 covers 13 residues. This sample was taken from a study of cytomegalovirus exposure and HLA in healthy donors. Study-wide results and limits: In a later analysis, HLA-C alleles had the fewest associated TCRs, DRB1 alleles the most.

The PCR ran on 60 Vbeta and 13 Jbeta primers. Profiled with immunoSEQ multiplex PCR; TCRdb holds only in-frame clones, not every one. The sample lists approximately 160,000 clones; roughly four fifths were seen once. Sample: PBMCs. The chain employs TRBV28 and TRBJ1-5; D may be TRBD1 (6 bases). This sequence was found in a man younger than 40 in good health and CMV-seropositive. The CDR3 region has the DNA TGTGCCACCGGGGGCGGGGGTAATCAGCCCCAGCATTTT. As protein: CATGGGGNQPQHF.